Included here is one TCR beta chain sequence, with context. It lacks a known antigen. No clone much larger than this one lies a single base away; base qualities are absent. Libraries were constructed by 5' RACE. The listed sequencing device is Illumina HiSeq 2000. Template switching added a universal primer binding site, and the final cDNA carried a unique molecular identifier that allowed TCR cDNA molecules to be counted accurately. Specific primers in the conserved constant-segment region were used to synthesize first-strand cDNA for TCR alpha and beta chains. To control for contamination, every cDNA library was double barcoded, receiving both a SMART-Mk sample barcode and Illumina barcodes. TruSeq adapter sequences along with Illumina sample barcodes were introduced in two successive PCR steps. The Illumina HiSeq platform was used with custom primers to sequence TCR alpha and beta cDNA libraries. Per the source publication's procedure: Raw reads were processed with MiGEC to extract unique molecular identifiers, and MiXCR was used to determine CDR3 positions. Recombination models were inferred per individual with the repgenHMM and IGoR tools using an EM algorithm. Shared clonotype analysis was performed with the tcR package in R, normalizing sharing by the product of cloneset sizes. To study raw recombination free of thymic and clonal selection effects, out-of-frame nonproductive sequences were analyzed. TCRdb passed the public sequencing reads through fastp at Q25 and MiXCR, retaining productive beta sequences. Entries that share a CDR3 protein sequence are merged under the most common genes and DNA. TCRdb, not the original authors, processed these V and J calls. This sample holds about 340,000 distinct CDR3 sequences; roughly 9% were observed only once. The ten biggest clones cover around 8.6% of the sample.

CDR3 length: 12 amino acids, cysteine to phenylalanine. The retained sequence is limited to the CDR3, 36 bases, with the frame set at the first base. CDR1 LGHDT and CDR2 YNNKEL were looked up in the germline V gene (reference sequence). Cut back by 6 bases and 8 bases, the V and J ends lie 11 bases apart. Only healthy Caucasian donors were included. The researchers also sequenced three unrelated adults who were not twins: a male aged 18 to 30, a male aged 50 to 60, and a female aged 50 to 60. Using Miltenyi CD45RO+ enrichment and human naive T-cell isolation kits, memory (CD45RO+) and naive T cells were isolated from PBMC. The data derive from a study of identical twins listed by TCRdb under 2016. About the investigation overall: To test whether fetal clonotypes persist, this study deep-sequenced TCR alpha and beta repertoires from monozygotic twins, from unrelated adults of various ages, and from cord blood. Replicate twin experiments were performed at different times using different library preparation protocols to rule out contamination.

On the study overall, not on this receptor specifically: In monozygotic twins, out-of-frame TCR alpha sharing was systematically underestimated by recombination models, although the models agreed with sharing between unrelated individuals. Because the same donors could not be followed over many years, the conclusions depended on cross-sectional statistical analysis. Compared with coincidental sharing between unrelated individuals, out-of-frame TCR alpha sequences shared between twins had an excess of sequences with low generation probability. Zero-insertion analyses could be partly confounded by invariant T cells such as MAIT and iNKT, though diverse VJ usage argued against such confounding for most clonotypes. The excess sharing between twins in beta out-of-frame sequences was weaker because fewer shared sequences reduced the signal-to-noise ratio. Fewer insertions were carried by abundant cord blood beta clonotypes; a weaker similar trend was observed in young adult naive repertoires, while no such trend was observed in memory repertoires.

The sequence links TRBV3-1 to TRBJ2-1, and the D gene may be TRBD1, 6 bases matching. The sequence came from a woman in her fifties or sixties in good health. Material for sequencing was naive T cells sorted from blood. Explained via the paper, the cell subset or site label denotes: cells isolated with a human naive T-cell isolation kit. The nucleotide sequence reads TGTGCCAGCAGTCGTGACAGGTATGAGCAGTTCTTC. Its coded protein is CASSRDRYEQFF.